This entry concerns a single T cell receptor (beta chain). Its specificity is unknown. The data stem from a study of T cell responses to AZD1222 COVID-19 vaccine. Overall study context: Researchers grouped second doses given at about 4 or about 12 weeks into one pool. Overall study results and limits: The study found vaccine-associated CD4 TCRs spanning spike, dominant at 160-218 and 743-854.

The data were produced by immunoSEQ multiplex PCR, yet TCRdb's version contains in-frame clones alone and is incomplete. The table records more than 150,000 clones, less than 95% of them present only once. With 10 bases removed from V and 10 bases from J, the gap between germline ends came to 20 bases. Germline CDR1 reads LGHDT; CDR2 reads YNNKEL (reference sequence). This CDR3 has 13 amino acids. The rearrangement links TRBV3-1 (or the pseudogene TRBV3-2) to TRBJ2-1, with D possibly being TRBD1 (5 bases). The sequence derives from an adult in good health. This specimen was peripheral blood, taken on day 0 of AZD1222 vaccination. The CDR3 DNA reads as TGTGCCACCCGAGGTCCAGGGATTGTGGAGCAGTTCTTC. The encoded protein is CATRGPGIVEQFF.